These T cell receptor beta chains were read from a single sample in a study of early T cells in non-severe SARS-CoV-2 infection. One entry per CDR3 protein, called by TCRdb with MiXCR from the 5' RACE reads. The sample includes 77,000 or so distinct CDR3 sequences, roughly 15% seen only once; the top ten take about 4%. Sequencing used whole blood, obtained at baseline. Receptors originate from an adult who was a healthcare worker with PCR-confirmed SARS-CoV-2 infection or an uninfected control (not recorded which). The CDR3 runs from the conserved cysteine through the conserved F or W. A D gene is named only where the DNA matches it firmly. Only part of the rows carry a size: once, few, many, or a class if the clone is expanded.

-,once,TRBJ1-1,TRBV20-1,CSARDNVLTPRRAFF,TGCAGTGCTAGAGATAACGTCCTCACACCCCGTCGGGCTTTCTTT
-,many,TRBJ2-1,TRBV7-2,CASSLRRHRDNEQFF,TGTGCCAGCAGCTTACGGCGTCATCGGGACAATGAGCAGTTCTTC
-,few,TRBJ2-3,TRBV7-9,CASSPTSQGSEDTQYF,TGTGCCAGCAGCCCCACCTCTCAGGGTTCGGAAGATACGCAGTATTTT
TRBD1,-,TRBJ2-2,TRBV5-1,CASSTTGTAGELFF,TGCGCCAGCAGCACCACCGGGACAGCCGGGGAGCTGTTTTTT
-,-,TRBJ2-2,TRBV7-2,CASSLAGLSGELFF,TGTGCCAGCAGCTTAGCAGGGTTGTCCGGGGAGCTGTTTTTT
TRBD1,many,TRBJ2-7,TRBV3-1,CASSQTTGVYEQYF,TGTGCCAGCAGCCAAACTACAGGGGTCTACGAGCAGTACTTC
TRBD2,few,TRBJ2-2,TRBV7-7,CASSRGSGATGELFF,TGTGCCAGCAGCAGGGGTAGCGGGGCCACCGGGGAGCTGTTTTTT
-,few,TRBJ2-1,TRBV5-1,CASSFNPSGPYNEQFF,TGCGCCAGCAGCTTTAACCCCAGCGGGCCTTACAATGAGCAGTTCTTC
-,-,TRBJ2-7,TRBV10-1,CASSDTGASGGIYEQYF,TGCGCCAGCAGTGATACAGGGGCCTCGGGGGGCATCTACGAGCAGTACTTC
-,many,TRBJ2-1,TRBV20-1,CSASPGTGTYNEQFF,TGCAGTGCTAGCCCCGGGACTGGAACCTACAATGAGCAGTTCTTC
-,-,TRBJ2-7,TRBV5-1,CASSLAGGEQYF,TGCGCCAGCAGCTTGGCTGGGGGCGAGCAGTACTTC
-,many,TRBJ1-5,TRBV6-5,CASSYRGYQPQHF,TGTGCCAGCAGTTACCGCGGGTATCAGCCCCAGCATTTT
-,few,TRBJ2-5,TRBV20-1,CSARYFTGLPQETQYF,TGCAGTGCTAGATACTTCACGGGACTGCCACAAGAGACCCAGTACTTC
TRBD2,many,TRBJ2-1,TRBV20-1,CSATLTSGRNEQFF,TGCAGTGCTACCTTGACTAGCGGGAGAAACGAGCAGTTCTTC
-,few,TRBJ2-3,TRBV2,CASSPRGSREQYF,TGTGCCAGCAGTCCCAGAGGGAGCAGGGAGCAGTATTTT
-,few,TRBJ2-1,TRBV7-9,CASSFDRYEQFF,TGTGCCAGCAGCTTCGACAGATATGAGCAGTTCTTC
-,-,TRBJ2-5,TRBV2,CASSYQRVSQETQYF,TGTGCCAGCAGTTATCAGAGGGTATCCCAAGAGACCCAGTACTTC
-,few,TRBJ2-7,TRBV27,CASSFAGSYEQYF,TGTGCCAGCAGTTTCGCAGGGTCCTACGAGCAGTACTTC
-,medium-sized,TRBJ1-5,TRBV7-8,CASSFVGGQPQHF,TGTGCCAGCAGCTTTGTCGGCGGTCAGCCCCAGCATTTT
-,few,TRBJ2-7,TRBV7-9,CASSRDPYEQYF,TGTGCCAGCAGCAGAGACCCCTACGAGCAGTACTTC
-,few,TRBJ2-7,TRBV7-6,CASSLGPPGVEQYF,TGTGCCAGCAGCTTAGGTCCCCCGGGGGTCGAGCAGTACTTC
-,few,TRBJ2-2,TRBV18,CASSPLTPETGELFF,TGTGCCAGCTCACCACTGACACCGGAAACTGGGGAGCTGTTTTTT
TRBD1,-,TRBJ2-3,TRBV4-2,CVSSQYRGNTDTQYF,TGTGTCAGCAGCCAGTACAGGGGGAACACAGATACGCAGTATTTT
-,-,TRBJ2-3,TRBV7-2,CASSSRIGTDTQYF,TGTGCCAGCAGCTCAAGGATCGGCACAGATACGCAGTATTTT
TRBD2,medium-sized,TRBJ2-4,TRBV20-1,CSAPTSGRANLAKNIQYF,TGCAGTGCACCGACTAGCGGGAGGGCGAATCTAGCCAAAAACATTCAGTACTTC
TRBD2,-,TRBJ2-7,TRBV6-2/TRBV6-3,CASIRTSGYYEQYF,TGTGCCAGCATCCGGACTAGCGGCTACTACGAGCAGTACTTC
TRBD2,-,TRBJ2-1,TRBV7-3,CASSLISGRSIDEQFF,TGTGCCAGCAGCTTAATTAGCGGGAGGTCCATCGATGAGCAGTTCTTC
-,many,TRBJ2-1,TRBV11-2,CATGASALVINEQFF,TGTGCCACCGGGGCTAGCGCGTTAGTAATTAATGAGCAGTTCTTC
TRBD1,few,TRBJ2-2,TRBV6-2/TRBV6-3,CASTRDRPNTGELFF,TGTGCCAGCACCCGGGACAGACCGAACACCGGGGAGCTGTTTTTT
-,-,TRBJ1-2,TRBV5-4,CASSGGSPTNYGYTF,TGTGCCAGCAGCGGAGGGAGCCCAACCAACTATGGCTACACCTTC
-,few,TRBJ2-1,TRBV27,CASSFFTGKYNEQFF,TGTGCCAGCAGTTTTTTTACAGGGAAGTACAATGAGCAGTTCTTC
-,-,TRBJ2-1,TRBV28,CASSLAEGLGNEQFF,TGTGCCAGCAGTTTGGCGGAGGGCCTCGGCAATGAGCAGTTCTTC
TRBD2,-,TRBJ2-2,TRBV20-1,CSVNKGTSPGELFF,TGCAGTGTAAATAAAGGGACTAGCCCCGGGGAGCTGTTTTTT
TRBD2,many,TRBJ2-5,TRBV4-2,CASSRGLADQETQYF,TGTGCCAGCAGCCGAGGACTAGCTGATCAAGAGACCCAGTACTTC
-,-,TRBJ2-1,TRBV28,CASRTTRNEQFF,TGTGCCAGCAGGACAACTAGGAATGAGCAGTTCTTC
TRBD1,few,TRBJ2-7,TRBV3-1,CASSQERSGTGRYEQYF,TGTGCCAGCAGCCAAGAGAGGAGCGGGACAGGGAGATACGAGCAGTACTTC
-,-,TRBJ1-1,TRBV20-1,CSARDHRGGTEAFF,TGCAGTGCTAGAGATCATAGGGGGGGCACTGAAGCTTTCTTT
TRBD1,many,TRBJ2-7,TRBV7-9,CASSLVDRDRVYEQYF,TGTGCCAGCAGCTTAGTGGACCGGGACAGGGTCTACGAGCAGTACTTC
TRBD1,few,TRBJ1-5,TRBV7-2,CASSLALGQGNQPQHF,TGTGCCAGCAGCTTAGCGCTGGGACAGGGCAATCAGCCCCAGCATTTT
TRBD2,-,TRBJ2-3,TRBV20-1,CSAGVLAGVGDTQYF,TGCAGTGCTGGAGTACTAGCGGGAGTGGGAGATACGCAGTATTTT
TRBD1,-,TRBJ1-4,TRBV7-2,CASSSGQVNEKLFF,TGTGCCAGCAGCTCCGGACAGGTTAATGAAAAACTGTTTTTT
-,-,TRBJ2-7,TRBV7-6,CASSPDNYEQYF,TGTGCCAGCAGCCCCGACAACTACGAGCAGTACTTC
-,many,TRBJ1-1,TRBV5-1,CASSFEGTEAFF,TGCGCCAGCAGCTTCGAGGGCACTGAAGCTTTCTTT
-,-,TRBJ2-1,TRBV5-1,CASSLGAASSYNEQFF,TGCGCCAGCAGCTTGGGGGCGGCAAGCTCCTACAATGAGCAGTTCTTC
-,many,TRBJ1-1,TRBV18,CASSPQSNTEAFF,TGTGCCAGCTCACCTCAGTCGAACACTGAAGCTTTCTTT
TRBD2,few,TRBJ2-5,TRBV5-1,CASSLVAGEETQYF,TGCGCCAGCAGCTTGGTGGCGGGGGAAGAGACCCAGTACTTC
-,-,TRBJ1-3,TRBV12-3/TRBV12-4,CASSLQGLDSGNTIYF,TGTGCCAGCAGTTTACAGGGCCTTGATTCTGGAAACACCATATATTTT
-,-,TRBJ2-7,TRBV18,CASSPAGNSYEQYF,TGTGCCAGCTCACCGGCGGGCAACTCCTACGAGCAGTACTTC
TRBD1,-,TRBJ1-5,TRBV15,CATSRGQGVGNQPQHF,TGTGCCACCAGCAGAGGACAGGGGGTCGGCAATCAGCCCCAGCATTTT
-,few,TRBJ2-7,TRBV7-2,CASSKRPSDSYEQYF,TGTGCCAGCAGCAAGCGCCCTAGCGATTCCTACGAGCAGTACTTC
-,-,TRBJ2-1,TRBV6-2/TRBV6-3,CASSIYNEQFF,TGTGCCAGCAGTATCTACAATGAGCAGTTCTTC
-,few,TRBJ2-5,TRBV24-1,CATSDFGTQETQYF,TGTGCCACCAGTGATTTTGGGACCCAAGAGACCCAGTACTTC
-,few,TRBJ2-3,TRBV18,CASSWTDSKTDTQYF,TGTGCCAGCTCCTGGACGGACTCCAAGACAGATACGCAGTATTTT
-,few,TRBJ2-7,TRBV21-1,CASSKGKNSSQAAYEQYF,TGTGCCAGCAGCAAAGGAAAGAACAGCTCCCAAGCGGCCTACGAGCAGTACTTC
TRBD2,many,TRBJ2-1,TRBV19,CASRAGVSFYNEQFF,TGTGCCAGTAGGGCGGGAGTCAGCTTCTACAATGAGCAGTTCTTC
TRBD1,-,TRBJ2-5,TRBV7-2,CASSTQGAQGETQYF,TGTGCCAGCAGCACACAGGGGGCGCAGGGGGAGACCCAGTACTTC
-,few,TRBJ1-5,TRBV7-9,CASSPYSNQPQHF,TGTGCCAGCAGCCCATATAGCAATCAGCCCCAGCATTTT